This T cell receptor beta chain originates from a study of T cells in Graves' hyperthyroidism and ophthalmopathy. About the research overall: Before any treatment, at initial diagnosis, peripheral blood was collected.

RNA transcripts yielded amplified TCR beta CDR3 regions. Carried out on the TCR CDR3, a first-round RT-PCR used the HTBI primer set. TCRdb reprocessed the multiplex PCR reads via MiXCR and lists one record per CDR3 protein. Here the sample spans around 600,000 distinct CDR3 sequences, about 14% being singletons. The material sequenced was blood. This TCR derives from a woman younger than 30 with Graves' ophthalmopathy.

CDR3 residues: CASSFGQGPNEQFF. In nucleotides, the CDR3 is TGTGCCAGCAGTTTCGGACAGGGGCCCAATGAGCAGTTCTTC. V is TRBV27 and J is TRBJ2-1, with TRBD1 matching over 9 bases. V lost 3 bases, J lost 6 bases, and 3 bases stayed unmatched. Germline V gene sequence: CDR1 MNHEY, CDR2 SMNVEV (reference sequence). This CDR3 contains 14 residues.